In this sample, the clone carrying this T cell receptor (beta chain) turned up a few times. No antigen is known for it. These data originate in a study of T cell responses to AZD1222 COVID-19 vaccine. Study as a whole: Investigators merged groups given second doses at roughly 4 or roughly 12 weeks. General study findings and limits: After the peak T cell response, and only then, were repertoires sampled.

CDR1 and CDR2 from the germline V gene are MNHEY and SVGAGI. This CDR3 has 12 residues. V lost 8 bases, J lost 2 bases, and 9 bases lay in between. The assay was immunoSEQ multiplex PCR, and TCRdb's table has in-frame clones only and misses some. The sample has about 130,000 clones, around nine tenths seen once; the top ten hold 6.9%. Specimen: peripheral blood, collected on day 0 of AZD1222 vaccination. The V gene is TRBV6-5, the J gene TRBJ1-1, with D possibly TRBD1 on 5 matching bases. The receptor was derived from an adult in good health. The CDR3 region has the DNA TGTGCCAGCGCAGGGTCCAACACTGAAGCTTTCTTT. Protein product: CASAGSNTEAFF.